This TCR beta chain was identified during a study of PD-L1 blockade in urothelial cancer. Background on the study: Atezolizumab 1,200 mg was given intravenously every 3 weeks, starting 2014. It was at 3 weeks (second dose) and 6 weeks after treatment start that blood was analyzed. The study recovered a median of around 130,000 T cells per blood sample.

Clones were sequenced by immunoSEQ multiplex PCR, and TCRdb holds only the in-frame ones, with some missing. The table shows about 130,000 clones, with approximately 84% occurring only once. Specified time point: pretreatment peripheral blood. Notes on the study in general: Below-median pretreatment blood TCR clonality predicted better survival.

As to this clone: Its specificity is unknown.

V gave up 3 bases and J gave up 6 bases, with 16 bases separating them. Per the germline V gene, CDR1 is SGHRS and CDR2 is YFSETQ. CDR3 length equals 16 residues. This receptor was taken from a man aged 45 to 65 with urothelial cancer. The V gene is TRBV5-1, the J gene TRBJ1-6, with D tentatively TRBD1 (5 bases). The sample here was PBMCs, taken around atezolizumab (anti-PD-L1) treatment. For the CDR3, the DNA is TGCGCCAGCAGCTACACCGGGACTACCACTAATTCACCCCTCCACTTT. Its protein is CASSYTGTTTNSPLHF.